The 15 T cell receptor beta chains listed next were all sequenced from one sample in a study of T cell clones after liver transplantation. The method was immunoSEQ multiplex PCR; TCRdb's version includes in-frame clones alone and lacks a portion of them. This table holds about 75,000 clones, approximately 81% found once. Here the sequenced sample was CD4+ T cells from blood, taken 48 to 50 months after liver transplant. These receptors came from a human patient who received a liver transplant. The graft donor may be the source of some T cells.

The chain is built from TRBV7-2 and TRBJ2-3, with TRBD2 identical over 11 bases. V lost 3 bases, J lost 4 bases, and 6 bases stayed unmatched. Germline lookup yields CDR1 SGHTA and CDR2 FQGNSA. CDR3 size: 16 residues. The CDR3 nucleotides are TGTGCCAGCAGCTTCTCCGGGACTAGCGGATCAGATACGCAGTATTTT. This translates into CASSFSGTSGSDTQYF.

The chain uses TRBV5-1 and TRBJ2-2; D gene ambiguous. CDR1 and CDR2 from the germline V gene are SGHRS and YFSETQ. The CDR3 is made up of 14 amino acids. V was trimmed by 0 bases and J by 2 bases, leaving 5 bases between them. Here the CDR3 DNA reads TGCGCCAGCAGCTTGGGGGTCAACACCGGGGAGCTGTTTTTT. Residues: CASSLGVNTGELFF.

This chain joins TRBV30 and TRBJ2-2; 11 bases line up with TRBD2. This CDR3 region has 17 residues. Germline V gene sequence: CDR1 GTSNPN, CDR2 SVGIG (reference sequence). V trimming: 2 bases; J trimming: 2 bases; junction bases outside the gene matches: 7. CDR3 protein: CAWSLRTSGLNTGELFF. The CDR3 DNA reads as TGTGCCTGGAGTCTTAGGACTAGCGGGCTCAACACCGGGGAGCTGTTTTTT. Complete variable domain (other parts from reference TRBV30 and TRBJ2-2): SQTIHQWPATLVQPVGSPLSLECTVEGTSNPNLYWYRQAAGRGLQLLFYSVGIGQISSEVPQNLSASRPQDRQFILSSKKLLLSDSGFYLCAWSLRTSGLNTGELFFGEGSRLTVL.

This chain joins TRBV7-3 and TRBJ2-3; the match to TRBD2 covers 11 bases. Trimming cost V 5 bases and J 4 bases; bases outside gene matches: 2. Germline V gene sequence: CDR1 SGHTA, CDR2 FQGTGA. CDR3 length: 14 residues. Here the CDR3 DNA reads TGTGCCAGCAGCCCGGGACTAGCGGCAGATACGCAGTATTTT. This codes for CASSPGLAADTQYF.

This rearrangement joins TRBV19 to TRBJ2-7; 8 bases fit TRBD2. Germline trimming cut 8 bases from V and 5 bases from J; bases unmatched to any gene: 11. Germline CDR1 reads LNHDA; CDR2 reads SQIVND (reference sequence). This CDR3 comprises 14 residues. The DNA of the CDR3 is TGTGCCAGTTCGAAGGGACTAGTTCCAAACGAGCAGTACTTC. Amino acid sequence: CASSKGLVPNEQYF.

V usage is TRBV25-1 and J usage is TRBJ2-3, with 9 bases lining up with TRBD2. The CDR3 covers 16 residues. Germline CDR1 reads MGHDK; CDR2 reads SYGVNS. The junction had 7 bases not matched to a gene; V was cut back by 1 base and J by 5 bases. The CDR3 DNA reads TGTGCCAGCAGTGAATGGAGGCGGGAGGGCCGAGATACGCAGTATTTT. This codes for CASSEWRREGRDTQYF.

The chain has TRBV7-2 and TRBJ2-5; 9 nucleotides agree with TRBD1. J gave up 5 bases and V 3 bases, and 1 base lay outside the gene matches. CDR3 length: 13 amino acids. Per the germline V gene, CDR1 is SGHTA and CDR2 is FQGNSA. The DNA of the CDR3 is TGTGCCAGCAGCTTCGGGACAGGGGAGACCCAGTACTTC. Translation: CASSFGTGETQYF.

The chain employs TRBV9 and TRBJ2-3; D may be TRBD2 (5 bases). The CDR3 has 15 amino acids. With 3 bases removed from V and 0 bases from J, the gap between germline ends came to 11 bases. The germline V gene encodes CDR1 SGDLS and CDR2 YYNGEE. The CDR3 protein is CASSARTPSTDTQYF. Written as DNA, the CDR3 is TGTGCCAGCAGCGCGCGGACTCCCAGCACAGATACGCAGTATTTT.

There are a few counts of this clone. The chain recombines TRBV27 with TRBJ2-6; 9 bases agree with TRBD1. Unmatched junction bases numbered 7, after V lost 6 bases and J lost 1 base. This CDR3 has 17 amino acids. Germline assignment: CDR1 MNHEY and CDR2 SMNVEV (reference sequence). The CDR3 spells CASSPGQGLSGANVLTF. CDR3 sequence (DNA): TGTGCCAGCAGCCCGGGACAGGGTTTGTCTGGGGCCAACGTCCTGACTTTC.

The chain combines TRBV5-1 with TRBJ2-5; a possible D gene is TRBD2 (6 bases). Per germline, CDR1 SGHRS and CDR2 YFSETQ. This CDR3 has 14 amino acids. Trimming stripped 3 bases from V and 5 bases from J, with 14 bases between. The CDR3 sequence: CASSYGTPEETQYF. The DNA of the CDR3 is TGCGCCAGCAGCTACGGGACTCCGGAGGAGACCCAGTACTTC.

The rearrangement joins TRBV9 to TRBJ2-1; a possible D gene is TRBD2 (6 bases). Germline V lookup: CDR1 SGDLS, CDR2 YYNGEE. CDR3 length: 18 amino acids. The ends were cut back, 1 base at V and 7 bases at J, with 24 bases in the middle. The CDR3 protein is CASSVSPDGSGRKNEQFF. CDR3 in DNA: TGTGCCAGCAGCGTATCCCCTGACGGGAGCGGAAGAAAAAATGAGCAGTTCTTC.

This chain links TRBV6-5 with TRBJ2-1; D is possibly TRBD2 (5 bases). This CDR3 has 15 amino acids. Germline values: CDR1 MNHEY, CDR2 SVGAGI. Trimming stripped 6 bases from V and 2 bases from J, with 14 bases between. This CDR3 is CASRELDSPYNEQFF. The CDR3, as DNA: TGTGCCAGCAGAGAACTAGATTCTCCCTACAATGAGCAGTTCTTC.

This clone was counted between two and nine times. J is TRBJ2-7 and V is TRBV4-2; 9 bases map to TRBD1. CDR3 length: 15 amino acids. Germline trimming cut 3 bases from V and 3 bases from J; bases unmatched to any gene: 6. The V gene's germline CDR1 is LGHNA and CDR2 YNFKEQ. DNA for the CDR3: TGTGCCAGCAGCCACCTGACAGGGGGACTCTACGAGCAGTACTTC. It encodes CASSHLTGGLYEQYF.

CDR3 sequence reads: CASSVTGSTDTQYF. In DNA form, the CDR3 reads TGTGCCAGCAGCGTAACAGGGAGCACAGATACGCAGTATTTT. The rearrangement links TRBV5-8 to TRBJ2-3, with D maybe TRBD1 (6 bases). V gave up 4 bases and J gave up 0 bases, with 9 bases separating them. The CDR3 consists of 14 residues. Germline lookup yields CDR1 SGHTS and CDR2 YDEGEE. The full variable domain, completed using reference TRBV5-8 and TRBJ2-3, is EAGVTQSPTHLIKTRGQQATLRCSPISGHTSVYWYQQALGLGLQFLLWYDEGEERNRGNFPPRFSGRQFPNYSSELNVNALELEDSALYLCASSVTGSTDTQYFGPGTRLTVL.

The V gene is TRBV5-1, the J gene TRBJ2-7; TRBD2 matches at 7 bases. The CDR3 runs 14 residues. The junction had 7 bases not matched to a gene; V was cut back by 4 bases and J by 3 bases. CDR1 is SGHRS and CDR2 is YFSETQ in the germline V gene. CDR3: CASSGGDGIYEQYF. DNA of the CDR3: TGCGCCAGCAGCGGGGGGGACGGAATCTACGAGCAGTACTTC. Variable domain in full (rest from reference TRBV5-1 and TRBJ2-7): KAGVTQTPRYLIKTRGQQVTLSCSPISGHRSVSWYQQTPGQGLQFLFEYFSETQRNKGNFPGRFSGRQFSNSRSEMNVSTLELGDSALYLCASSGGDGIYEQYFGPGTRLTVT.